These T cell receptor beta chains were read from a single sample in a study of Graves' ophthalmopathy and Graves' hyperthyroidism. TCRdb re-derived calls from the multiplex PCR reads in MiXCR, one entry per CDR3 protein. The sample holds hundreds of thousands of distinct CDR3 sequences, roughly 41% seen once. Material for sequencing was peripheral blood. These receptors were collected from an adult man with Graves' ophthalmopathy. Each CDR3 is given with its conserved first and last residue. A D gene is named only where the DNA matches it firmly. Size tells how often a clone was seen (once, few, many) or the class of an expanded clone, and some rows leave it out.

abundance	v_gene	j_gene	d_gene	CDR3aa	CDR3nt
many	TRBV6-6	TRBJ1-2	.	CASSYSSGHNYGYTF	TGTGCCAGCAGTTACTCGTCAGGGCACAACTATGGCTACACCTTC
many	TRBV19	TRBJ2-5	TRBD1	CASSSRDSHQEGQYF	TGTGCCAGTAGTTCCCGGGACAGTCACCAAGAGGGCCAGTACTTC
many	TRBV9	TRBJ1-2	TRBD1	CASGRMGQAYGYTF	TGTGCCAGCGGGAGGATGGGACAGGCGTATGGCTACACCTTC
.	TRBV25-1	TRBJ2-5	.	CASLGTSRQETQYF	TGTGCCAGCCTCGGGACGTCTAGGCAAGAGACCCAGTACTTC
once	TRBV11-3	TRBJ2-2	TRBD1	CASSLGRQGWTGELFF	TGTGCCAGCAGCTTAGGGCGACAGGGTTGGACCGGGGAGCTGTTTTTT
once	TRBV30	TRBJ1-2	.	CAWSPIRIYGYTF	TGTGCCTGGAGCCCTATTCGCATCTATGGCTACACCTTC
.	TRBV10-2	TRBJ2-7	.	CASSEVTDYEQYF	TGTGCCAGCAGTGAGGTAACAGACTACGAGCAGTACTTC
few	TRBV3-1	TRBJ2-5	.	CASSQDLPWALQETQYF	TGTGCCAGCAGCCAAGATCTGCCTTGGGCACTACAAGAGACCCAGTACTTC
.	TRBV5-4	TRBJ1-5	.	CTSSPDSNQPQHF	TGTACCAGCAGCCCGGACAGCAATCAGCCCCAGCATTTT
many	TRBV19	TRBJ2-5	TRBD2	CASTGTSGFLPRETQYF	TGTGCCAGTACCGGGACTAGCGGGTTCCTACCAAGAGAGACCCAGTACTTC
.	TRBV15	TRBJ1-3	TRBD1	CATRHPGGYTIYF	TGTGCCACCAGACACCCAGGGGGCTACACCATATATTTT
.	TRBV19	TRBJ2-1	.	CATKVGYNEQFF	TGTGCCACCAAGGTCGGGTACAATGAGCAGTTCTTC
.	TRBV6-5	TRBJ1-2	TRBD1	CASSYSRTGTEGYTF	TGTGCCAGCAGTTACTCGCGGACAGGGACTGAGGGATACACCTTC
once	TRBV5-1	TRBJ1-4	.	CASSLGPTRANEKLFF	TGCGCCAGCAGCTTGGGCCCAACTAGGGCTAATGAAAAACTGTTTTTT
.	TRBV24-1	TRBJ1-5	.	CATSAAGGLF	TGTGCCACCAGTGCAGCGGGAGGGCTTTTT
many	TRBV7-9	TRBJ1-1	.	CASSLWGPNTEAFF	TGTGCCAGCAGCTTGTGGGGTCCGAACACTGAAGCTTTCTTT
few	TRBV18	TRBJ2-5	.	CASSPTYKETQYF	TGTGCCAGCTCACCGACTTACAAAGAGACCCAGTACTTC
once	TRBV7-9	TRBJ1-3	.	CASSLRQVSSGDTIYF	TGTGCCAGCAGCTTACGACAGGTTTCCTCTGGAGACACCATATATTTT
few	TRBV7-8	TRBJ1-2	TRBD1	CASSLGTGINYGYTF	TGTGCCAGCAGCTTAGGGACAGGGATTAACTATGGCTACACCTTC
many	TRBV20-1	TRBJ1-4	.	CSATPGATNEKLFF	TGCAGTGCTACCCCAGGTGCAACTAATGAAAAACTGTTTTTT
.	TRBV25-1	TRBJ1-6	.	CASSEWRDSPLHF	TGTGCCAGCAGTGAATGGAGGGATTCACCCCTCCACTTT
.	TRBV6-6	TRBJ2-7	.	CASSYSRDTSYEQYF	TGTGCCAGCAGTTACTCGAGAGACACCTCCTACGAGCAGTACTTC